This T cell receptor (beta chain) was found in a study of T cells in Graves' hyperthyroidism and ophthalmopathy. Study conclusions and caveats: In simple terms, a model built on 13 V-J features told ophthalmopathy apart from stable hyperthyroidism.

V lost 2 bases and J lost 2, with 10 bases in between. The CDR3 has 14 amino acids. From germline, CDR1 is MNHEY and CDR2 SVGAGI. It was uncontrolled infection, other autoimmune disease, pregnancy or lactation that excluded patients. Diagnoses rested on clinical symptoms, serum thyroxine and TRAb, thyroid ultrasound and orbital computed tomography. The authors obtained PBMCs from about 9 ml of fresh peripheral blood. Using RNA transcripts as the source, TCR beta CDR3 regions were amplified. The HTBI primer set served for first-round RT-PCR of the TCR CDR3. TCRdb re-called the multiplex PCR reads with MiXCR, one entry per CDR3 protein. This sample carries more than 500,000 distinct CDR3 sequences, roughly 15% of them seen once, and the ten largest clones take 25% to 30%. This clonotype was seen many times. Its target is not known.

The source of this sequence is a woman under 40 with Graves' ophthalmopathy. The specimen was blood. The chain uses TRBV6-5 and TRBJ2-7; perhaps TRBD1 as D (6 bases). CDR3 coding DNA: TGTGCCAGCAGTTACCTGGGACAACCCTACGAGCAGTACTTC. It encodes CASSYLGQPYEQYF.